This paragraph covers one TCR beta chain sequence. This study enrolled people aged about 18 to 100 from approximately 25 US geographic areas. Recovery among Cohort 3 donors was established by two negative PCRs, clearance, or symptom resolution. These data are taken from a study of blood T cell repertoires in COVID-19. Study-wide background: Samples taken during acute and convalescent COVID-19 were collected in the United States, Italy and Spain. In each case, the material was cDNA or gDNA derived from T cells, B-cell-depleted T cells, or PBMCs.

The CDR3 covers 16 residues. The trim removed 8 bases at V and 4 bases at J, leaving 15 bases unmatched. Germline V CDR1 and CDR2: MDHEN, SYDVKM. Sequenced by immunoSEQ multiplex PCR; TCRdb stores in-frame clones only, minus some. The sample includes about 220,000 clones, 70% to 85% of them seen just once. Sequencing was carried out using PBMCs or T cells enriched from blood (not recorded which). The genes are TRBV28 and TRBJ2-3; 7 nucleotides match TRBD2. The sequence came from a man aged 40-55 years who had recovered from COVID-19. CDR3 coding DNA: TGTGCCAGCGGAGGAAACGGGGGGATAGGGGCAGATACGCAGTATTTT. Its protein is CASGGNGGIGADTQYF.